These 21 T cell receptor beta chains were sequenced from one sample in a study of shared clonotypes between healthy human individuals. The method was immunoSEQ multiplex PCR; TCRdb's version includes in-frame clones alone and lacks a portion of them. This sample has hundreds of thousands of clones, with under 80% found just once. The sample taken for sequencing was memory CD4+ T cells sorted from blood. Subset here: CD45RA-negative fraction. These receptors originate from a woman aged 30 to 39 in good health.

V is TRBV27 and J is TRBJ2-3; D unclear. Germline values: CDR1 MNHEY, CDR2 SMNVEV (reference sequence). Trimming cost V 5 bases and J 0 bases, with 21 bases left between them. The CDR3 covers 18 residues. CDR3 in DNA: TGTGCCAGCAGTCTCCGCCCCCCACAGTTCTCTAGCACAGATACGCAGTATTTT. It is translated as CASSLRPPQFSSTDTQYF.

This clone was observed a few times. This sample also contains other DNA sequences that code for the same CDR3. The CDR3 bases are TGTGCCAGCTCACCGGGACTAGCGGCGAACACCGGGGAGCTGTTTTTT. It is translated as CASSPGLAANTGELFF. The gene calls are TRBV18 and TRBJ2-2, with 11 bases that match TRBD2. Trimming removed 3 bases from V and 0 bases from J; junction bases left unmatched: 0. Germline V lookup: CDR1 KGHSH, CDR2 LQKENI. This CDR3 contains 16 residues.

The V call is TRBV19, the J call TRBJ2-7; tentatively, D is TRBD2 (5 bases). The CDR3 is 15 amino acids. CDR1 LNHDA and CDR2 SQIVND come from the germline V gene (reference sequence). Trimming stripped 4 bases from V and 2 bases from J, with 15 bases between. CDR3 nucleotides: TGTGCCAGTAGTAGGGGAGAGGGAGCTACCTACGAGCAGTACTTC. Its translation is CASSRGEGATYEQYF.

The chain couples TRBV9 to TRBJ2-1, with D possibly being TRBD2 (6 bases). The CDR3 totals 16 residues. Germline-derived CDR1 and CDR2 are SGDLS and YYNGEE. The ends were cut back, 0 bases at V and 5 bases at J, with 15 bases in the middle. CDR3 amino acids: CASSVGLEPVNNEQFF. The DNA for the CDR3 is TGTGCCAGCAGCGTAGGACTAGAACCAGTTAACAATGAGCAGTTCTTC.

This chain uses TRBV5-4 with TRBJ2-5; D is undetermined. This CDR3 has 14 residues. Deletions cut 0 bases from V and 1 base from J, with 7 bases between. CDR1 and CDR2 from the germline V gene are SGHNT and YYREEE (reference sequence). The CDR3 nucleotides read TGTGCCAGCAGCTTGGATTCAGGCCAAGAGACCCAGTACTTC. It translates to CASSLDSGQETQYF.

The V call is TRBV2, the J call TRBJ2-2; D may correspond to TRBD1 or TRBD2 (5 bases each). The CDR3 covers 14 residues. Trimming pared 11 bases from V and 4 bases from J, leaving 17 bases between. Germline-derived CDR1 and CDR2 are SNHLY and FYNNEI. The CDR3 DNA sequence: TGTGCCGGTCGTGGGGGAGTGAGCACCGGGGAGCTGTTTTTT. Its protein product is CAGRGGVSTGELFF.

The chain employs TRBV4-1 and TRBJ1-1, with D possibly being TRBD1 (6 bases). V lost 0 bases and J 4 bases, leaving 12 bases between the germline ends. CDR1 is MGHRA and CDR2 is YSYEKL in the germline V gene. The CDR3 covers 15 residues. This CDR3 is CASSQDSQGSTEAFF. The CDR3 bases are TGCGCCAGCAGCCAAGATAGTCAGGGGAGCACTGAAGCTTTCTTT.

Comment on this clone: Other DNA sequences in the sample encode the same CDR3. The chain joins TRBV9 to TRBJ1-5; D gene uncertain. The germline V gene has CDR1 SGDLS and CDR2 YYNGEE. The CDR3 has 14 amino acids. With 0 bases removed from V and 0 bases from J, the gap between germline ends came to 4 bases. Here the CDR3 reads CASSVASSNQPQHF. CDR3 nucleotide sequence: TGTGCCAGCAGCGTAGCTAGTAGCAATCAGCCCCAGCATTTT.

The chain combines TRBV7-8 with TRBJ2-6; possible D gene TRBD2, 6 bases. This CDR3 region has 15 residues. The V end was cut by 6 bases, the J end by 1 base, with 10 bases between. In germline, CDR1 is SGHVS, CDR2 FQNEAQ. The CDR3 here is CASSYRGSGANVLTF. The CDR3, as DNA: TGTGCCAGCAGTTATCGGGGGTCTGGGGCCAACGTCCTGACTTTC.

CDR3 sequence reads: CASSPNGGLNQETQYF. The CDR3 nucleotides read TGTGCCAGCAGCCCTAACGGGGGACTAAACCAAGAGACCCAGTACTTC. V and J are TRBV7-8 and TRBJ2-5; 7 nucleotides match TRBD2. The CDR3 covers 16 residues. Germline values: CDR1 SGHVS, CDR2 FQNEAQ. V shed 5 bases, J shed 0 bases, and the junction held 9 bases outside the gene matches.

This chain links TRBV7-9 with TRBJ1-1; 7 bases align to TRBD1. CDR1 and CDR2 (germline): SEHNR, FQNEAQ (reference sequence). There are 17 residues in the CDR3. J lost 4 bases, V lost 2 bases, and 13 bases had no gene match. The CDR3 DNA sequence: TGTGCCAGCAGCTTACCGGGAAGGGGGCGCCGCGGCACTGAAGCTTTCTTT. Translating gives CASSLPGRGRRGTEAFF.

CDR3 residues: CATSRPSPWDEQYF. The CDR3 bases are TGTGCCACCAGCAGACCCTCCCCCTGGGACGAGCAGTACTTC. The gene calls are TRBV15 and TRBJ2-7; D ambiguous. Germline CDR1 LNHNV, CDR2 YYDKDF (reference sequence). The CDR3 is 14 amino acids. Trimming took 2 bases from V and 5 from J, leaving 13 bases between them.

V and J are TRBV7-8 and TRBJ1-2, with TRBD1 matching 10 bases. Trimming removed 5 bases from V and 4 bases from J; junction bases left unmatched: 4. The CDR3 runs to 14 residues. Germline V gives CDR1 SGHVS, CDR2 FQNEAQ. The CDR3 is CASSARTGGYGYTF. For the CDR3, the DNA is TGTGCCAGCAGCGCGCGGACAGGGGGCTATGGCTACACCTTC. The whole variable domain, remainder taken from reference TRBV7-8 and TRBJ1-2, is GAGVSQSPRYKVAKRGQDVALRCDPISGHVSLFWYQQALGQGPEFLTYFQNEAQLDKSGLPSDRFFAERPEGSVSTLKIQRTQQEDSAVYLCASSARTGGYGYTFGSGTRLTVV.

This sequence joins TRBV20-1 and TRBJ2-1; D remains ambiguous. Germline V gene data show CDR1 as DFQATT and CDR2 as SNEGSKA (reference sequence). V was shortened by 2 bases and J by 9 bases, with 8 bases between the two germline ends. This CDR3 comprises 11 residues. The CDR3 DNA sequence: TGCAGTGCTAGACGGGTTACTGAGCAGTTCTTC. Translated: CSARRVTEQFF.

In DNA form, the CDR3 reads TGCGCCAGCAGCCCGGGACATGGCACCGGGGAGCTGTTTTTT. Translating gives CASSPGHGTGELFF. The V gene is TRBV5-1, the J gene TRBJ2-2, with a possible D match to TRBD1 (6 bases). V lost 4 bases and J 4 bases, leaving 11 bases between the germline ends. The CDR3 loop spans 14 amino acids. The V gene's germline CDR1 is SGHRS and CDR2 YFSETQ.

The chain joins TRBV7-8 to TRBJ1-5; tentative D call: TRBD1 (6 bases). Germline assignment: CDR1 SGHVS and CDR2 FQNEAQ. The V gene lost 5 bases and the J gene lost 0 bases, with 17 bases spanning the gap. This CDR3 region has 17 residues. The chain's CDR3 is CASSPIKQGSSNQPQHF. CDR3 coding DNA: TGTGCCAGCAGCCCCATTAAACAGGGTTCTAGCAATCAGCCCCAGCATTTT.

The chain uses TRBV6-6 and TRBJ2-3; 9 nucleotides agree with TRBD1. With 7 bases clipped from V and 3 bases from J, the junction kept 5 bases outside the gene matches. Per germline, CDR1 MNHNY and CDR2 SVGAGI (reference sequence). The CDR3 is 14 residues long. CDR3 sequence: CASNGQGRTDTQYF. In DNA form, the CDR3 reads TGTGCCAGCAACGGACAGGGGAGGACAGATACGCAGTATTTT.

This clone has a count of ten or more. This sequence joins TRBV6-5 and TRBJ2-7; perhaps TRBD2 as D (5 bases). The germline gives CDR1 MNHEY, CDR2 SVGAGI. The CDR3 length is 14 residues. V was cut by 6 bases and J by 5 bases, with 17 bases left in between. The CDR3 DNA reads TGTGCCAGCAGACCCGGACTTAATGTCAACGAGCAGTACTTC. It encodes CASRPGLNVNEQYF.

The chain recombines TRBV4-1 with TRBJ2-1; TRBD2 matches at 11 bases. V dropped 0 bases and J dropped 4; count of bases not matched to a gene: 11. CDR1 is MGHRA and CDR2 is YSYEKL in the germline V gene. The CDR3 covers 19 residues. This CDR3 is CASSQDTRGGLAEYNEQFF. CDR3 DNA sequence: TGCGCCAGCAGCCAAGATACACGGGGGGGACTAGCGGAGTACAATGAGCAGTTCTTC.

The sample holds many counts of this clone. The V gene is TRBV11-2, the J gene TRBJ2-1; D may be TRBD1 or TRBD2 (5 bases each). The CDR3 sequence is 17 residues long. V lost 0 bases, J lost 6 bases, and 18 bases lay in between. Germline lookup yields CDR1 SGHAT and CDR2 FQNNGV. CDR3 residues: CASSLDRFGGVPNEQFF. As DNA, the CDR3 is TGTGCCAGCAGCTTAGATCGGTTTGGGGGAGTCCCCAATGAGCAGTTCTTC.

The J gene is TRBJ1-5, the V gene TRBV4-1; D uncertain. The CDR3 sequence is 17 residues long. CDR1 is MGHRA, CDR2 YSYEKL, per germline. Trimming left V 1 base short and J 2 bases short, with 15 bases between. The CDR3 coding sequence is TGCGCCAGCAGCCAAGGGAGGGCCAAAGGACGCAATCAGCCCCAGCATTTT. Translating gives CASSQGRAKGRNQPQHF.